These 7 T cell receptor beta chains were all obtained from the same sample, sequenced in a study of control samples from healthy donors and cancer patients. Here immunoSEQ multiplex PCR was the method, and the copy in TCRdb shows in-frame clones only, minus some. Of approximately 100,000 clones detected, over 75% appear once; the ten largest clones hold about 4%. Material for sequencing was blood. The receptors here all came from a woman between 18 and 29 years old in good health.

This chain links TRBV6-5 with TRBJ2-2; a possible D gene is TRBD1 (6 bases). Germline V lookup: CDR1 MNHEY, CDR2 SVGAGI. V was pared by 7 bases and J by 2 bases, with 8 bases between. The CDR3 length is 13 residues. CDR3 nucleotide sequence: TGTGCCAGCACCAGGGGCAACACCGGGGAGCTGTTTTTT. Its translation: CASTRGNTGELFF.

V gene TRBV19 combines with J gene TRBJ1-1, with a weak D call TRBD1 (6 bases). Trimming shortened V by 6 bases and J by 4 bases, and 18 bases separated the two germline ends. This CDR3 has 15 residues. Germline V gene lookup returns CDR1 LNHDA and CDR2 SQIVND (reference sequence). CDR3 in amino acids: CASSTRGFRGTEAFF. The CDR3 nucleotides are TGTGCCAGTAGCACAAGGGGGTTCAGGGGCACTGAAGCTTTCTTT. Using reference TRBV19 and TRBJ1-1 for the parts outside the CDR3, the full variable domain is DGGITQSPKYLFRKEGQNVTLSCEQNLNHDAMYWYRQDPGQGLRLIYYSQIVNDFQKGDIAEGYSVSREKKESFPLTVTSAQKNPTAFYLCASSTRGFRGTEAFFGQGTRLTVV.

This clone showed up just once. The rearrangement uses TRBV6-2 or TRBV6-3 and TRBJ1-1; perhaps TRBD1 as D (6 bases). CDR1 is MNHEY and CDR2 is SVGEGT in the germline V gene. This CDR3 has 18 amino acids. Trimming cost V 2 bases and J 0 bases, with 19 bases left between them. CDR3 DNA: TGTGCCAGCAGTTACCCGGGGGCGATATTACTTTTGAACACTGAAGCTTTCTTT. Residues: CASSYPGAILLLNTEAFF.

The chain joins TRBV2 to TRBJ1-2; D is unclear. Germline CDR1 reads SNHLY; CDR2 reads FYNNEI. CDR3 length: 13 residues. Trimming removed 1 base at V and 6 bases at J, with 9 bases between. CDR3 coding DNA: TGTGCCAGCAGTGAAGGGGGTCCGAATGGCTACACCTTC. It specifies CASSEGGPNGYTF.

The CDR3 loop reads CASRDTANYGYTF. In nucleotides, the CDR3 is TGTGCCAGCAGGGATACAGCTAACTATGGCTACACCTTC. The chain couples TRBV7-9 to TRBJ1-2; D ambiguous. CDR3 length: 13 amino acids. CDR1 is SEHNR, CDR2 FQNEAQ, per germline (reference sequence). V lost 6 bases, J lost 0 bases, and 8 bases lay in between. Combining the CDR3 with reference TRBV7-9 and TRBJ1-2 gives the whole variable domain DTGVSQNPRHKITKRGQNVTFRCDPISEHNRLYWYRQTLGQGPEFLTYFQNEAQLEKSRLLSDRFSAERPKGSFSTLEIQRTEQGDSAMYLCASRDTANYGYTFGSGTRLTVV.

The rearrangement links TRBV16 to TRBJ1-1; 7 bases align to TRBD1. Trimming took 0 bases from V and 7 from J; bases not matched to a gene: 2. Germline V gives CDR1 KGHSY, CDR2 FQNENV. This CDR3 is 13 amino acids long. The CDR3, as DNA: TGTGCCAGCAGCCAATCCAGACAGGGTGAAGCTTTCTTT. Its protein is CASSQSRQGEAFF.

This clone was seen a handful of times. The genes are TRBV2 and TRBJ1-2; D is undetermined. The CDR3 extends over 12 amino acids. V was shortened by 5 bases and J by 8 bases, with 12 bases between the two germline ends. Looked up from germline, CDR1 is SNHLY and CDR2 is FYNNEI. CDR3 loop: CASSKGLRGYTF. DNA of the CDR3: TGTGCCAGCAGTAAGGGCCTTCGGGGCTACACCTTC.